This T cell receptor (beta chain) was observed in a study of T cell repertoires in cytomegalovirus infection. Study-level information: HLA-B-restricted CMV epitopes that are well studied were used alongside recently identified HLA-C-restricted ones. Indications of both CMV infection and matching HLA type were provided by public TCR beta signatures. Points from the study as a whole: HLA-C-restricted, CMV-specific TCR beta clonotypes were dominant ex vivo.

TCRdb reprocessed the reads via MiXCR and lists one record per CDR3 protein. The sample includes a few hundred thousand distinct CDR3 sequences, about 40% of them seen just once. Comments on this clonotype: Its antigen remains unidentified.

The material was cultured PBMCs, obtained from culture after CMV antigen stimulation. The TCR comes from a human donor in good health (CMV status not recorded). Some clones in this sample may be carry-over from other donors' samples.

Written as DNA, the CDR3 is TGTGCCAGCAGCCACCGGGACAGGGGTACCTACGAGCAGTACTTC. It translates to CASSHRDRGTYEQYF. The V call is TRBV7-2, the J call TRBJ2-7; 10 bases agree with TRBD1. Trimming removed 5 bases from V and 2 bases from J; junction bases left unmatched: 6. Germline V gene sequence: CDR1 SGHTA, CDR2 FQGNSA. The CDR3 totals 15 residues.